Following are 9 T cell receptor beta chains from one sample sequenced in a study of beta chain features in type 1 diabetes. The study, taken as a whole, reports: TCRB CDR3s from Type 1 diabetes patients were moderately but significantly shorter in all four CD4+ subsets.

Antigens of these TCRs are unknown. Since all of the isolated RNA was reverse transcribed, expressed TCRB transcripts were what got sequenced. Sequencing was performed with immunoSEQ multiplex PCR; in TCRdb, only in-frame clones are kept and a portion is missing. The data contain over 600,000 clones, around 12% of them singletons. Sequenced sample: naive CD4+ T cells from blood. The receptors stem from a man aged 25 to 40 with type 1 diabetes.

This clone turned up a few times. In DNA form, the CDR3 reads TGTGCCAGCAGTACCCCTTCCCACGAGCAGTACTTC. Translation: CASSTPSHEQYF. The rearrangement uses TRBV6-5 and TRBJ2-7; no reliable D call. The CDR3 is made up of 12 amino acids. Germline V gene data show CDR1 as MNHEY and CDR2 as SVGAGI. Trimming removed 5 bases at V and 5 bases at J, with 10 bases between.

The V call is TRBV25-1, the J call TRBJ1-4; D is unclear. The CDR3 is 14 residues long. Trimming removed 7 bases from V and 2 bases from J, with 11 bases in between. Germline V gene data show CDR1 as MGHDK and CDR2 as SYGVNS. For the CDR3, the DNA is TGTGCCAGCACCCCCAGGCAGACTAATGAAAAACTGTTTTTT. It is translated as CASTPRQTNEKLFF. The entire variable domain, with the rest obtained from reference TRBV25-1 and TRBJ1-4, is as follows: EADIYQTPRYLVIGTGKKITLECSQTMGHDKMYWYQQDPGMELHLIHYSYGVNSTEKGDLSSESTVSRIRTEHFPLTLESARPSHTSQYLCASTPRQTNEKLFFGSGTQLSVL.

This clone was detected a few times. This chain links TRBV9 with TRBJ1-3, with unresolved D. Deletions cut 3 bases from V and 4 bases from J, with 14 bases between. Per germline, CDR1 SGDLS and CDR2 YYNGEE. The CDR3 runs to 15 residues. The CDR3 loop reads CASSDSSGPGNTIYF. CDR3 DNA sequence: TGTGCCAGCAGCGATAGTTCGGGTCCAGGAAACACCATATATTTT.

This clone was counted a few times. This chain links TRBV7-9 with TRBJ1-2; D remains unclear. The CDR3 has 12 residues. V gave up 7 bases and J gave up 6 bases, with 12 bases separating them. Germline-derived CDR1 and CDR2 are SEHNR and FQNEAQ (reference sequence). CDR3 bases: TGTGCCAGCACACGGACGGTCCATGGCTACACCTTC. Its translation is CASTRTVHGYTF. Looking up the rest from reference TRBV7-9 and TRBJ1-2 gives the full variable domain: DTGVSQNPRHKITKRGQNVTFRCDPISEHNRLYWYRQTLGQGPEFLTYFQNEAQLEKSRLLSDRFSAERPKGSFSTLEIQRTEQGDSAMYLCASTRTVHGYTFGSGTRLTVV.

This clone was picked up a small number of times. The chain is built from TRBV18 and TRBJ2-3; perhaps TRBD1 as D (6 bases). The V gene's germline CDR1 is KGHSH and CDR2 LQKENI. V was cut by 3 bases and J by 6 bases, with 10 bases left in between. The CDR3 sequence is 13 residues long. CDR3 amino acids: CASSPQGSDTQYF. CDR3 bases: TGTGCCAGCTCACCCCAGGGGTCGGATACGCAGTATTTT.

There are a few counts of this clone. DNA for the CDR3: TGTGCCAGCAGCGTGGGACAGGGGGTCTACGAGCAGTACTTC. Protein product: CASSVGQGVYEQYF. The rearrangement uses TRBV7-9 and TRBJ2-7, with TRBD1 matching 11 bases. The CDR3 has 14 amino acids. Germline V gene sequence: CDR1 SEHNR, CDR2 FQNEAQ (reference sequence). The V and J ends lost 5 bases and 3 bases, in that order; junction bases with no gene match: 3. Together with reference TRBV7-9 and TRBJ2-7, the CDR3 gives the full variable domain: DTGVSQNPRHKITKRGQNVTFRCDPISEHNRLYWYRQTLGQGPEFLTYFQNEAQLEKSRLLSDRFSAERPKGSFSTLEIQRTEQGDSAMYLCASSVGQGVYEQYFGPGTRLTVT.

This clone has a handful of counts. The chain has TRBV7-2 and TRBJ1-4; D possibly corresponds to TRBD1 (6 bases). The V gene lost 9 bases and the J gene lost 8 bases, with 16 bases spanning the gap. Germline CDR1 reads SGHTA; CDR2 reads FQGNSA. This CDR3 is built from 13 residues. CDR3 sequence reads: CASEQGGREKLFF. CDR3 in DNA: TGTGCCAGTGAACAGGGAGGTCGCGAAAAACTGTTTTTT.

CDR3 DNA: TGTGCCAGCAGTACAATTCAGGGGGCAGGATATGGCTACACCTTC. This codes for CASSTIQGAGYGYTF. The rearrangement joins TRBV27 to TRBJ1-2; 8 nucleotides agree with TRBD1. This CDR3 contains 15 residues. The germline CDR1 and CDR2 sequences are MNHEY and SMNVEV (reference sequence). V dropped 5 bases and J dropped 5; count of bases not matched to a gene: 10.

The CDR3 DNA follows: TGTGCCAGCAGCTTAGCTATTAGCTCCTACGAGCAGTACTTC. Its protein is CASSLAISSYEQYF. The chain recombines TRBV7-9 with TRBJ2-7; D unresolved. The V end was cut by 0 bases, the J end by 0 bases, with 6 bases between. The CDR3 runs 14 residues. Germline values: CDR1 SEHNR, CDR2 FQNEAQ (reference sequence). Supplemented by reference TRBV7-9 and TRBJ2-7, the full variable domain reads DTGVSQNPRHKITKRGQNVTFRCDPISEHNRLYWYRQTLGQGPEFLTYFQNEAQLEKSRLLSDRFSAERPKGSFSTLEIQRTEQGDSAMYLCASSLAISSYEQYFGPGTRLTVT.